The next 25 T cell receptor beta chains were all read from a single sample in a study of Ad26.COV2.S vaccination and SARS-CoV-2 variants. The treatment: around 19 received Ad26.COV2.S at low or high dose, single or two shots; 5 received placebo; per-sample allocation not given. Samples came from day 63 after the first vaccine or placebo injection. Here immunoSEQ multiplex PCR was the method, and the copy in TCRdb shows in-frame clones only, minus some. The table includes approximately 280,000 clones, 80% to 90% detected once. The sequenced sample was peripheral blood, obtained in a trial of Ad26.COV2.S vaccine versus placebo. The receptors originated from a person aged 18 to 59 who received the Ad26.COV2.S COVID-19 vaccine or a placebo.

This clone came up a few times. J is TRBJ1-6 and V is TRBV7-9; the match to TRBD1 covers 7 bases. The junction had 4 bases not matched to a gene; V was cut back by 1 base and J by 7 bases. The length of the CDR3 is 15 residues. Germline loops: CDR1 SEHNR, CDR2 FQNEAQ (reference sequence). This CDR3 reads CASSLEAGGNSPLHF. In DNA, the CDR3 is TGTGCCAGCAGCTTAGAAGCAGGGGGAAATTCACCCCTCCACTTT. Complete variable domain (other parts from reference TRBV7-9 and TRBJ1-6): DTGVSQNPRHKITKRGQNVTFRCDPISEHNRLYWYRQTLGQGPEFLTYFQNEAQLEKSRLLSDRFSAERPKGSFSTLEIQRTEQGDSAMYLCASSLEAGGNSPLHFGNGTRLTVT.

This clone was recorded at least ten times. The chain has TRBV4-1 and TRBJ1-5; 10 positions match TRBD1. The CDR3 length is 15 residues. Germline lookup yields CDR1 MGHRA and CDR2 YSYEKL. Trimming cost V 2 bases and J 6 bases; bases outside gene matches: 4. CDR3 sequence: CASSQRTGGGQPQHF. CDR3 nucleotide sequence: TGCGCCAGCAGCCAACGGACAGGGGGAGGTCAGCCCCAGCATTTT.

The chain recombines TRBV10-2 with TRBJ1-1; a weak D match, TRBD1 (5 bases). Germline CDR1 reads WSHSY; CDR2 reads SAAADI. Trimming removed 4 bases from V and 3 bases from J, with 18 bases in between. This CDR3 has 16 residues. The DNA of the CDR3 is TGCGCCAGCAGTGGGGAGGGGTCGGGGCCAGACACTGAAGCTTTCTTT. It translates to CASSGEGSGPDTEAFF.

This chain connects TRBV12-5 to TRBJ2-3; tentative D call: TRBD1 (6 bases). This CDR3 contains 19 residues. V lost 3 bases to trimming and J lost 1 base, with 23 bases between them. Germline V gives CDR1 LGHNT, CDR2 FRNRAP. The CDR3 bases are TGTGCTAGTGGTTTAGGCCCAAAAACAGGGTATGGGGGCACAGATACGCAGTATTTT. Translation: CASGLGPKTGYGGTDTQYF.

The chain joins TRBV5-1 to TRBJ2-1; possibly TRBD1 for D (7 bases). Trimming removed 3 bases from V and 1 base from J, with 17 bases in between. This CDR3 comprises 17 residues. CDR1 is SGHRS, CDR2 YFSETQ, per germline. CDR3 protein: CASSYAGGPRSYNEQFF. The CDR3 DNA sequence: TGCGCCAGCAGCTATGCAGGGGGGCCGAGATCCTACAATGAGCAGTTCTTC.

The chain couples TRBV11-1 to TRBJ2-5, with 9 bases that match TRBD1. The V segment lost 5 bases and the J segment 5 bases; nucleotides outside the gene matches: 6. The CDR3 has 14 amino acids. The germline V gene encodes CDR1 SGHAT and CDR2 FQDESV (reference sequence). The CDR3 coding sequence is TGTGCCAGCAGCCCCAGACAGGGGGTGGAGACCCAGTACTTC. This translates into CASSPRQGVETQYF.

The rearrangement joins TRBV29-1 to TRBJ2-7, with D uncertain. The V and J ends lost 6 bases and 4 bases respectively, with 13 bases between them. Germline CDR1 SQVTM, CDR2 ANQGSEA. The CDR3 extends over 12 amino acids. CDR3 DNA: TGCAGCGTAAGTGGCAACTGGTACGAGCAGTACTTC. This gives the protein CSVSGNWYEQYF.

The CDR3 spells CAISDAGNNEQFF. CDR3 in DNA: TGTGCCATCAGTGACGCGGGTAACAATGAGCAGTTCTTC. The genes are TRBV10-3 and TRBJ2-1; TRBD2 might be the D (5 bases). The V end lost 3 bases, the J end lost 5 bases, and 8 bases lay between the germline ends. The CDR3 runs 13 residues. The germline gives CDR1 ENHRY, CDR2 SYGVKD.

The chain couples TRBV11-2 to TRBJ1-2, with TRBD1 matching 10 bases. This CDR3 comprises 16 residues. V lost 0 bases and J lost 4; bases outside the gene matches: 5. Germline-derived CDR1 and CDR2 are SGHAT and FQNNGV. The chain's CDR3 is CASSLDSGQGVYGYTF. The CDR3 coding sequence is TGTGCCAGCAGCTTAGATAGTGGACAGGGGGTCTATGGCTACACCTTC.

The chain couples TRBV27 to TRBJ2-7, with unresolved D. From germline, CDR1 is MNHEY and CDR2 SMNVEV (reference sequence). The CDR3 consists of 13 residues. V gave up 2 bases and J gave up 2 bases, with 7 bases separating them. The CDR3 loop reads CASSLGPPYEQYF. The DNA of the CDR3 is TGTGCCAGCAGTTTAGGTCCCCCCTACGAGCAGTACTTC.

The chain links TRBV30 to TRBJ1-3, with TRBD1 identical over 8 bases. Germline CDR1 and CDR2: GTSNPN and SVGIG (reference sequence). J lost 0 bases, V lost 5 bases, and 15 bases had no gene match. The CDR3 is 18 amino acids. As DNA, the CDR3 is TGTGCCTGGCACCCGGTGGGCCAGGGGGCTAACTCTGGAAACACCATATATTTT. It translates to CAWHPVGQGANSGNTIYF.

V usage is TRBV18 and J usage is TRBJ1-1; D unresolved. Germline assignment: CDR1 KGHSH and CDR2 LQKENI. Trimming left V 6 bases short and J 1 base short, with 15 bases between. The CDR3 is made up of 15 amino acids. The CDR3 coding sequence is TGTGCCAGCTCGCCGATTCAGGTTCGGAACACTGAAGCTTTCTTT. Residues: CASSPIQVRNTEAFF.

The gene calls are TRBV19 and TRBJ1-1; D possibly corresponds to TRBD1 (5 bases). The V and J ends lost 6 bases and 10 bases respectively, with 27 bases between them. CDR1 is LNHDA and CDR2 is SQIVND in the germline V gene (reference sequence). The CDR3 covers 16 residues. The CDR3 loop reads CASSHPRSGTVFRAFF. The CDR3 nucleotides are TGTGCCAGTAGCCACCCACGATCCGGGACTGTCTTTCGAGCTTTCTTT.

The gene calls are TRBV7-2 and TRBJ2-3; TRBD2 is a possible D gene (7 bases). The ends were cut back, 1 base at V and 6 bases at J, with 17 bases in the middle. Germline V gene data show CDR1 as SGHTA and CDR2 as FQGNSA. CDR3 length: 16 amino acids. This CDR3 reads CASSLVGTGGPDTQYF. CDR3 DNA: TGTGCCAGCAGCTTAGTAGGAACGGGGGGCCCGGATACGCAGTATTTT. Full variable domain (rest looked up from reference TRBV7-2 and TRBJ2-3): GAGVSQSPSNKVTEKGKDVELRCDPISGHTALYWYRQSLGQGLEFLIYFQGNSAPDKSGLPSDRFSAERTGGSVSTLTIQRTQQEDSAVYLCASSLVGTGGPDTQYFGPGTRLTVL.

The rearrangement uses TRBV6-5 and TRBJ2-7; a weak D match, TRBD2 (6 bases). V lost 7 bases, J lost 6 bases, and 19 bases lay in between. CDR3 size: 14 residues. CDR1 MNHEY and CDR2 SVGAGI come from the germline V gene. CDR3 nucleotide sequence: TGTGCCAGCACCTACCGGGGCAAGGAGGGCGAGCAGTACTTC. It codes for CASTYRGKEGEQYF.

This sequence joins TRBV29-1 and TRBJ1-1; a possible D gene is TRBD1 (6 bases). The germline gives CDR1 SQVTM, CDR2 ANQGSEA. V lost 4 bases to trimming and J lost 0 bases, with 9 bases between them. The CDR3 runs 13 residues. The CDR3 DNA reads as TGCAGCGTTGGGGGGACATTGAACACTGAAGCTTTCTTT. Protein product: CSVGGTLNTEAFF.

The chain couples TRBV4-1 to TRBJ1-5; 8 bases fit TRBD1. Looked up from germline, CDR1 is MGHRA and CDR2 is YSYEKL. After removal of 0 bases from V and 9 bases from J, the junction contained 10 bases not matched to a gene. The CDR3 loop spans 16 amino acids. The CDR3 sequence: CASSQDGAGGPRPQHF. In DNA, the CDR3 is TGCGCCAGCAGCCAAGACGGCGCAGGGGGCCCTAGGCCCCAGCATTTT.

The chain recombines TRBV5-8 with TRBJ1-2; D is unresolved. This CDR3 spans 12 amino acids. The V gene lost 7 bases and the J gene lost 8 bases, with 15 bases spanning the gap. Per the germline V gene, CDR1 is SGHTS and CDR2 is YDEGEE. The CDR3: CASSRTVVGYTF. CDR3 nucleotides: TGTGCCAGCTCCCGGACCGTGGTAGGCTACACCTTC.

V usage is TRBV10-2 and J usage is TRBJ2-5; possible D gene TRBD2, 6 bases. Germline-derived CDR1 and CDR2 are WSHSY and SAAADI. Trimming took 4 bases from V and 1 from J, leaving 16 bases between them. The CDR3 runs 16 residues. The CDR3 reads CASSAHAGGFQETQYF. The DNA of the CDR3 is TGCGCCAGCAGTGCCCATGCCGGAGGGTTCCAAGAGACCCAGTACTTC.

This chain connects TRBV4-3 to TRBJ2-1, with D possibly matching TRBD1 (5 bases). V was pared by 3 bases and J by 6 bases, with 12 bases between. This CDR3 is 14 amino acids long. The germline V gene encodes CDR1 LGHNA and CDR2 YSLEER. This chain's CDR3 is CASSHYQGVNEQFF. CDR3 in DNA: TGCGCCAGCAGCCACTACCAGGGTGTCAATGAGCAGTTCTTC.

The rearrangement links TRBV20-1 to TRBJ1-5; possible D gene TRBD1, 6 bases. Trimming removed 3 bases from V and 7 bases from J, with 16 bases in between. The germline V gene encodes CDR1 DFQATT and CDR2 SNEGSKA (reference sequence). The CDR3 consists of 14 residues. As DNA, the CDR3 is TGCAGTGCTAGTAGTGGGGACAAAAACCAGCCCCAGCATTTT. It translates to CSASSGDKNQPQHF.

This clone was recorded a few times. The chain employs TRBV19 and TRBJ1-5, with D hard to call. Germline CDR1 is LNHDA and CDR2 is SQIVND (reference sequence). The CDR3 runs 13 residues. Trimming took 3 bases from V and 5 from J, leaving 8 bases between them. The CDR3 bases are TGTGCCAGTAGTATCGGGGAATATCAGCCCCAGCATTTT. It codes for CASSIGEYQPQHF.

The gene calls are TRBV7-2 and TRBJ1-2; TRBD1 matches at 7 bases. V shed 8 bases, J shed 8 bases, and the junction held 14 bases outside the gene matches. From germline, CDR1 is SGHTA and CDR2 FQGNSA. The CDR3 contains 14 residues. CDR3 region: CASGSNDRVSGYTF. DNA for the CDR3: TGTGCCAGCGGGAGTAACGACAGGGTGTCCGGCTACACCTTC.

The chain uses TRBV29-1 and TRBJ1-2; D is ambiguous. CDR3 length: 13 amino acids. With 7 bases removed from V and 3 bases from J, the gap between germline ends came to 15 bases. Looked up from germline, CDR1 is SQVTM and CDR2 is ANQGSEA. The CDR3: CSDRPRPDYGYTF. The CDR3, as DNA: TGCAGCGATAGGCCGCGGCCCGACTATGGCTACACCTTC.

CDR3 region: CASSMLAGGEYTQYF. The CDR3 nucleotides read TGTGCCAGCAGCATGCTAGCGGGGGGCGAATATACGCAGTATTTT. V is TRBV13 and J is TRBJ2-3; 11 nucleotides agree with TRBD2. This CDR3 is built from 15 residues. The ends lost 5 bases at V and 7 bases at J; junction bases unmatched: 8. CDR1 is PRHDT, CDR2 FYEKMQ, per germline (reference sequence).